This T cell receptor (beta chain) appears in the sequencing data of a study of control samples from healthy donors and cancer patients. The repertoire was sequenced with immunoSEQ multiplex PCR; TCRdb's copy has only in-frame clones and lacks some. The profile shows 130,000 or so clones, under 95% of them singletons. The CDR3 loop spans 13 amino acids. Trimming pared 5 bases from V and 7 bases from J, leaving 11 bases between. This clonotype was sampled from a man aged 18 to 30 in good health. V is TRBV12-3 or TRBV12-4 and J is TRBJ2-2, with D unclear. Sequenced: blood. For the CDR3, the DNA is TGTGCCAGCAGTAGGAACAGCGACGGGGAGCTGTTTTTT. It codes for CASSRNSDGELFF.